These T cell receptor beta chains were read from a single sample in a study of blood T cell repertoires in COVID-19. The assay was immunoSEQ multiplex PCR, and TCRdb's table has in-frame clones only and misses some. Of 300,000 to 350,000 clones in the sample, around 85% were seen once. Sequencing used PBMCs or T cells enriched from blood (not recorded which). Source of these receptors: a man aged 30 to 39 who had recovered from COVID-19. Both conserved end residues are trimmed from each CDR3. Clone size is shown for a subset of rows, as once, few, many or a class of expanded clone.

clone_size v_call cdr3_aa
NA TRBV10-1 ASSRGTRGTNTQY
NA TRBV27 ASQPRAFYNEQF
NA TRBV7-9 ASSRTGIPEAF
NA TRBV5-5 ASSPETGNYGYT
NA TRBV6-2/TRBV6-3 ASSFTGGSYEQY
NA TRBV30 AWSGASGGGTDTQY
NA TRBV29-1 SVEDAKGANYGYT
NA TRBV7-2 ASTLSGAGTNYGYT
few TRBV5-1 ASRSGGQGDGYT
NA TRBV3-1/TRBV3-2 ASSQGPGGTDTQY
NA TRBV7-2 ASSPRQPLAYEQY
NA TRBV5-1 ASSSAGADYGYT
NA TRBV5-1 ASSLGSGGSEQY
NA TRBV5-5 ASSLVGDPNYGYT
NA TRBV11-2 ASSRPGQDITEQY
NA TRBV7-9 ASISKSGNTEAF
NA TRBV29-1 SVDTGGRGTEAF
NA TRBV4-1 ASSLPKSGGATRTLTDTQY
few TRBV29-1 SVRTASYT
NA TRBV5-6 ASSPGGRGGTNTEAF
NA TRBV11-3 ASSLGEVSGTDTQY
once TRBV5-4 ASSRAPRDSNTEAF
NA TRBV13 ASSLRPWTGGEDSYNSPLH
NA TRBV30 AWGNGAVAF
NA TRBV2 ASSVAGRGYT
once TRBV5-4 ASTTGTGFYGYT
NA TRBV4-2 ASSQERGIEQY
NA TRBV19 ASSMDRFVYEQY
NA TRBV19 ASSVTGTGGTNYGYT
NA TRBV7-7 ASSPVAGGVETQY
few TRBV11-2 ASIPGRGRFSGGETQY
once TRBV20-1 SAQGLDEQF
few TRBV5-5 ASSLVRSPEAF
NA TRBV9 ASSYRELSPSEQY
NA TRBV3-1/TRBV3-2 ASSQRLGQPQH
NA TRBV5-4 ASTRTGGPLSGNTIY
NA TRBV2 ASNRGDYGYT
NA TRBV9 ASSVDPISDTQY
NA TRBV11-2 ASSLGQRWEAF
NA TRBV30 AWSPRKRSEKLF